This T cell receptor beta chain stems from a study of blood T cell repertoires in COVID-19 (TCRdb year 2020). Study-level background: The collaborator samples originated in the United States, Italy and Spain and spanned the acute and convalescent phases of COVID-19. The prospective study material was composed of cDNA or gDNA derived from T cells, B-cell-depleted T cells, or PBMCs. The dataset comprised deeply sampled blood TCRbeta repertoires from subjects exposed to, actively infected with, or recovered from COVID-19. The repertoires were released in a freely available public database meant as a resource for research on the immune response to SARS-CoV-2. The samples were drawn from two sources: the first 160 participants of the ongoing ImmuneRACE study, and 1,254 subjects contributed by 6 global collaborators. A de-identified subject ID, COVID-19 status, age in years and sex were almost always included in the sample metadata. Where HLA class I and class II types were available, the types were taken from metadata supplied by the sample provider, not from assay-based typing.

At one collaborating source in Seattle, patients were enrolled during active infection and were followed longitudinally through the course of disease. The collaborating institutions used their own protocols to collect whole blood in K2EDTA tubes. For TCRbeta analysis, collaborators shipped samples as frozen whole blood, isolated PBMCs, or DNA extracted from either of those sample types. TCRbeta CDR3 regions were amplified from genomic DNA by means of the immunoSEQ Assay, a bias-controlled multiplex PCR. Per the source publication's procedure: The number of nucleated cells in each sample was estimated from the amplification of reference gene primers within the assay. To quantify the absolute abundance of each unique TCRbeta CDR3 rearrangement, sequence reads were collapsed and filtered. Productive Simpson clonality was computed per sample as the square root of Simpson's diversity index over productive rearrangements. TCRdb took over this immuneACCESS table, retaining in-frame rearrangements with V and J assigned. Such tables are incomplete; in checked studies, under half of the missing clones stem from an unresolved V gene, and the remainder is unexplained. V and J calls and clone size follow that table, whereas D and trimming were derived from the DNA. The sample data list around 200,000 clones, and about 90% of these were observed just once. The top ten constitute approximately 9.9% of the sample.

Overall study results and their limits: Clinical and demographic metadata were provided uncurated, with the amount varying by source and participant.

CDR1 MDHEN and CDR2 SYDVKM are derived from the germline V gene. Spanning cysteine to phenylalanine, the CDR3 consists of 13 amino acids. The entry retains the CDR3 DNA only, 39 bases that are in frame from base 1. V is trimmed back by 10 bases and J by 4 bases, and the junction contains 10 bases that no gene match accounts for. As regards this clone: Its cognate antigen has yet to be identified. Base qualities are not recorded, but no much larger clone differs from it by a single base.

Sequencing used peripheral blood. The chain is assembled from TRBV28 and TRBJ2-7; TRBD2 agrees with 7 junctional bases. The receptor's source is a woman aged 60 to 75 with COVID-19, enrolled during active disease. CDR3 reads: CATEGGRLYEQYF. In nucleotides, the sequence is TGTGCCACCGAGGGCGGGAGACTTTACGAGCAGTACTTC.